The TCR beta chain under discussion was sequenced for a study of blood T cell repertoires in COVID-19. Overall study context: Researchers got acute and convalescent COVID-19 samples from the United States, Italy and Spain. From T cells, B-cell-depleted T cells, or PBMCs came the material, which was cDNA or gDNA.

Authors' methods: Amplification from reference gene primers served as the basis for estimated nucleated cell counts. The method was immunoSEQ multiplex PCR; TCRdb's version includes in-frame clones alone and lacks a portion of them. The V and J calls and clone size were taken over from that table, and D and trimming were inferred from the DNA. The data hold about 240,000 clones, with 87% observed a single time. Germline CDR1 SQVTM, CDR2 ANQGSEA. This CDR3 region has 13 residues. Trimming at V came to 7 bases and at J to 1 base, leaving 6 bases not matched to a gene. The J gene is TRBJ1-1, the V gene TRBV29-1; 7 bases align to TRBD1. Sequenced input: peripheral blood. The origin of this receptor is a man between 60 and 75 years old who had recovered from COVID-19. The CDR3 region is CSARQGWNTEAFF. As DNA, the CDR3 is TGCAGCGCCCGACAGGGCTGGAACACTGAAGCTTTCTTT.